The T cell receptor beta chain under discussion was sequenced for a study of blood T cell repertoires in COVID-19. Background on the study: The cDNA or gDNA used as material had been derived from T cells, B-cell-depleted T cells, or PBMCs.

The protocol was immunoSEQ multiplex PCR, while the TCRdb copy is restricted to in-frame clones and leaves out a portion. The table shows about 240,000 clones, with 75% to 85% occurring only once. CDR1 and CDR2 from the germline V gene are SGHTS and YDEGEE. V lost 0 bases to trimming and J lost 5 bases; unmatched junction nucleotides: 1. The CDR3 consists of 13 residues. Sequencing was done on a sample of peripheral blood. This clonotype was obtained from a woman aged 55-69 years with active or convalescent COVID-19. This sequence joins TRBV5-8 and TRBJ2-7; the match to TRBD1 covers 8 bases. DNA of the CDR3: TGTGCCAGCAGCTTGGACAGGGGGGACGAGCAGTACTTC. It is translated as CASSLDRGDEQYF.